This T cell receptor (beta chain) was identified during a study of control samples from healthy donors and cancer patients. V lost 1 base to trimming and J lost 5 bases, with 6 bases between them. This CDR3 comprises 13 residues. Germline V gene lookup returns CDR1 PRHDT and CDR2 FYEKMQ (reference sequence). The assay was immunoSEQ multiplex PCR, and TCRdb's table has in-frame clones only and misses some. The table has around 89,000 clones, more than 75% seen once. J is TRBJ1-5 and V is TRBV13, with D hard to call. The material sequenced was blood. This TCR was sampled from a woman aged 55-69 years in good health. The CDR3: CASSLVKDQPQHF. As DNA, the CDR3 is TGTGCCAGCAGCTTAGTAAAAGATCAGCCCCAGCATTTT. Combining the CDR3 with reference TRBV13 and TRBJ1-5 gives the whole variable domain AAGVIQSPRHLIKEKRETATLKCYPIPRHDTVYWYQQGPGQDPQFLISFYEKMQSDKGSIPDRFSAQQFSDYHSELNMSSLELGDSALYFCASSLVKDQPQHFGDGTRLSIL.